Each of the 13 T cell receptor beta chains below was sequenced from the same sample in a study of blood T cells in healthy people across ages. For the second PCR, which ran for about 6 to 11 cycles, a sample-barcoded 5' primer and a J-beta primer mix were used. TCRdb called the 5' RACE reads again in MiXCR, with one record for every CDR3 protein. The table lists around 780,000 distinct CDR3 sequences, about 56% of them singletons. Material: blood. The receptors shown here come from a man in his forties or fifties in good health.

Notes on this clonotype: A read error may produce the germline difference seen at one junction end. J is TRBJ1-1 and V is TRBV9; D is perhaps TRBD1 (5 bases). Germline values: CDR1 SGDLS, CDR2 YYNGEE. The CDR3 length is 14 residues. The CDR3 DNA follows: TGTGCCAGCAGCCCCCTCGGGGGGAACCCTGAAGCTTTCTTT. Amino acid sequence: CASSPLGGNPEAFF.

The table lists this clonotype with many counts. The chain carries TRBV7-2 and TRBJ1-1; possibly TRBD1 for D (6 bases). This CDR3 comprises 15 residues. The germline V and J ends were trimmed by 0 bases and 5 bases, with 13 bases remaining between them. Germline lookup yields CDR1 SGHTA and CDR2 FQGNSA. The CDR3 here is CASSLAIHRVTEAFF. Here the CDR3 DNA reads TGTGCCAGCAGCTTAGCGATCCACAGGGTAACTGAAGCTTTCTTT.

V is TRBV2 and J is TRBJ2-4; D ambiguous. The J call may be faulty, since TRBJ2-7 better matches the DNA end. The germline CDR1 and CDR2 sequences are SNHLY and FYNNEI. The CDR3 consists of 13 residues. CDR3 amino acids: CASRRSGEYEQYF. CDR3 bases: TGTGCCAGCAGGAGGTCAGGAGAGTACGAGCAGTACTTC.

The V call is TRBV12-5, the J call TRBJ2-3, with TRBD2 identical over 12 bases. Germline V CDR1 and CDR2: LGHNT, FRNRAP. The CDR3 sequence is 19 residues long. With V trimmed by 2 bases and J by 2 bases, 11 bases remained unmatched. CDR3: CASGLSPGLAGRDTDTQYF. The CDR3 DNA follows: TGTGCTAGTGGTTTGTCTCCGGGACTAGCGGGCCGAGACACAGATACGCAGTATTTT.

This clonotype was picked up a small number of times. A clone one base away is much larger, so this may be a read error. This chain uses TRBV5-4 with TRBJ2-1; the match to TRBD2 covers 10 bases. This CDR3 comprises 15 residues. Germline CDR1 and CDR2: SGHNT and YYREEE (reference sequence). V dropped 5 bases and J dropped 0; count of bases not matched to a gene: 2. The CDR3, as DNA: TGTGCCAGCAGACCTAGCGGGAGCTCCTACAATGAGCAGTTCTTC. Translating gives CASRPSGSSYNEQFF. The whole variable domain, remainder taken from reference TRBV5-4 and TRBJ2-1, is ETGVTQSPTHLIKTRGQQVTLRCSSQSGHNTVSWYQQALGQGPQFIFQYYREEENGRGNFPPRFSGLQFPNYSSELNVNALELDDSALYLCASRPSGSSYNEQFFGPGTRLTVL.

The gene calls are TRBV6-2 or TRBV6-3 and TRBJ1-5, with D possibly matching TRBD1 (5 bases). Trimming took off 0 bases at V and 0 bases at J, with 24 bases between the two ends. Germline CDR1 MNHEY, CDR2 SVGEGT. The CDR3 consists of 21 residues. Written as DNA, the CDR3 is TGTGCCAGCAGTTACTCGTTGCCGGGACCGCCGGAAAAATATAGCAATCAGCCCCAGCATTTT. Its protein is CASSYSLPGPPEKYSNQPQHF.

This chain joins TRBV20-1 and TRBJ2-6; D not certain. Trimming removed 0 bases at V and 0 bases at J, with 3 bases between. The CDR3 has 14 residues. CDR1 and CDR2 from the germline V gene are DFQATT and SNEGSKA (reference sequence). The CDR3, as DNA: TGCAGTGCTAGAGAAAACTCTGGGGCCAACGTCCTGACTTTC. Its protein is CSARENSGANVLTF.

This chain uses TRBV6-1 with TRBJ1-2; the D is unclear. Trimming stripped 5 bases from V and 6 bases from J, with 10 bases between. The CDR3 totals 12 residues. Germline assignment: CDR1 MNHNS and CDR2 SASEGT. CDR3 in DNA: TGTGCCAGCAGTTCCCGCCCCGATGGCTACACCTTC. Protein: CASSSRPDGYTF.

This chain connects TRBV29-1 to TRBJ2-3; 8 positions match TRBD2. J was trimmed by 4 bases and V by 3 bases; bases with no gene match: 6. The V gene's germline CDR1 is SQVTM and CDR2 ANQGSEA. CDR3 size: 14 residues. CDR3 region: CSVDAGGVPDTQYF. As DNA, the CDR3 is TGCAGCGTTGATGCGGGAGGAGTCCCAGATACGCAGTATTTT.

The chain uses TRBV9 and TRBJ2-5; TRBD1 matches 7 bases. The CDR3 is made up of 15 amino acids. Per germline, CDR1 SGDLS and CDR2 YYNGEE. V was clipped by 3 bases and J by 6 bases; unmatched bases: 11. The CDR3 protein is CASSEAPTGTKTQYF. As DNA, the CDR3 is TGTGCCAGCAGCGAGGCCCCGACAGGGACGAAGACCCAGTACTTC.

The J gene is TRBJ2-6, the V gene TRBV7-9; perhaps TRBD1 as D (6 bases). The germline V gene encodes CDR1 SEHNR and CDR2 FQNEAQ (reference sequence). The CDR3 contains 19 residues. V was pared by 4 bases and J by 0 bases, with 19 bases between. Here the CDR3 reads CASSSSSRGLSSGANVLTF. CDR3 bases: TGTGCCAGCAGCTCCTCCTCCAGGGGTCTATCCTCTGGGGCCAACGTCCTGACTTTC.

This clonotype was observed a few times. The rearrangement uses TRBV5-1 and TRBJ2-5; D is ambiguous. V lost 0 bases to trimming and J lost 7 bases, with 13 bases between them. This CDR3 contains 14 residues. Per the germline V gene, CDR1 is SGHRS and CDR2 is YFSETQ. The CDR3 is CASSLEFLVATQYF. Here the CDR3 DNA reads TGCGCCAGCAGCTTGGAGTTCCTTGTAGCGACCCAGTACTTC.

This clonotype appeared a few times. V is TRBV20-1 and J is TRBJ1-5, with D perhaps TRBD1 (5 bases). The CDR3 extends over 14 amino acids. The germline V and J ends were trimmed by 5 bases and 0 bases, with 11 bases remaining between them. The germline V gene encodes CDR1 DFQATT and CDR2 SNEGSKA (reference sequence). In nucleotides, the CDR3 is TGCAGTGCTCGGGACGGATATAGCAATCAGCCCCAGCATTTT. Its translation is CSARDGYSNQPQHF.